Included here is one TCR beta chain sequence, with context. This clonotype was detected only a few times. Its target antigen remains unknown. It has no much larger one-base neighbor in the sample; base qualities were not kept. Donors were a few dozen systemically healthy Caucasian individuals from Russia aged roughly 6 to 95 years. Around 10 milliliters of peripheral blood were collected from each donor into EDTA-treated Vacutainer tubes. Ficoll-Paque density-gradient centrifugation was used to isolate PBMCs, with at least 6 million per sample. Total RNA was extracted from PBMCs with Trizol reagent, with at least 5.5 micrograms obtained per sample. For every donor, an aliquot of PBMCs went through flow cytometry to measure the percentages of naive CD45RAhigh/CD27high T cells. This sample was taken from a study of blood T cells in healthy people across ages (dated by TCRdb to 2014 to 2015). In the study overall: In model experiments, template switching captured about one uniquely barcoded TCR beta cDNA molecule for every two T cells. To avoid experimental bias, donors of different ages were spread randomly across the sequencing lanes. Two additional independent replicas of 1 million unique cDNA reads from the same blood draw were analyzed for two donors (one aged 18 to 30 and one aged 80 or older). To track age-related changes in TCR beta repertoire diversity, the study relied on deep sequencing normalized with unique cDNA molecular identifiers. The donors were split into four age groups: young (average 16 years), middle-aged (roughly 40), aged (roughly 60) and long-lived (over 80). Findings and caveats that apply to the study as a whole: A strong correlation was found between observed TCR beta diversity and the percentage of naive T cells measured by flow cytometry. Bulk unsorted PBMC profiling prevented conclusive comparison of naive and antigen-experienced compartments. Estimates of total diversity based on one million sequenced T cells were regarded as lower bounds and as underestimates. Because the CMV infection status of the donors was unknown, age-related changes in expanded clonotypes may potentially have been confounded. Compared with the aged group, the long-lived group had more naive CD4+ T cells, fewer expanded clones and increased TCR diversity, suggesting age selection. As age increased, observed TCR beta diversity per million T cells dropped in a roughly linear way, and a significant reduction was already evident by age 40.

Including cysteine and phenylalanine, the CDR3 has 13 amino acids. Of the read, only the CDR3 DNA is kept; its 39 bases are in frame from base 1. The germline V gene (reference sequence) sets CDR1 to DFQATT and CDR2 to SNEGSKA. V is pared back by 6 bases and J by 3 bases, with 13 bases lying between the germline termini. The library came from 5' RACE. The reads were generated on an Illumina HiSeq 2500. A second PCR of roughly 7 to 11 cycles was performed with a sample-barcoded 5' primer and a J-beta primer mix. A template-switch 5' adaptor carrying 12 random nucleotides introduced a unique molecular identifier onto each TCR beta cDNA molecule. Each sample yielded at least 3 million CDR3-containing paired-end reads. First-strand cDNA synthesis was performed from all RNA using the Mint cDNA synthesis kit, with priming by a TRBC-specific oligonucleotide. Following uracil-DNA glycosylase treatment, a first 18-cycle PCR with universal primers M1SS and BC2_uni_R was performed on all cDNA. The original methods were these. Normalization of each sample was performed by random selection of 1 million high-quality reads, each carrying a distinct molecular identifier. Reads with shared molecular identifiers were discarded instead of being binned into consensus sequences. CDR3 identification, clonotype clustering and error correction used MiTCR with a Q25 quality threshold and the strictest error-elimination algorithm. A nonparametric unseen species model with Euler transformation was used to estimate lower-bound total TCR beta diversity. TCRdb itself trimmed the public reads at Q25 with fastp, ran MiXCR and retained productive beta chains. Each CDR3 protein gets just one entry, which takes the most common genes and DNA from the rows behind it. The V and J calls come from TCRdb's annotation, not from the publication. Across this sample there are some 1.5 million distinct CDR3 sequences, with roughly 43% seen only once. The ten most abundant clones make up about 4% of the sample.

The TCR was taken from a woman aged 18-29 years in good health. Recombination linked TRBV20-1 to TRBJ2-3; no D segment can be confidently identified. Sequences were obtained from blood. The sequence in DNA is TGCAGTGCACCTTATGCTCTTACAGATACGCAGTATTTT. The translation is CSAPYALTDTQYF.